This T cell receptor beta chain was sequenced for a study of CD8 T cells in ankylosing spondylitis. Whole-study findings and limits: Made up of eight or nine highly homologous variants, a TCR beta motif appeared characteristic of ankylosing spondylitis blood.

TCRdb redid the calling of the 5' RACE reads with MiXCR, one entry per CDR3 protein. Of over 700,000 distinct CDR3 sequences in the sample, roughly 20% are singletons; the top ten hold over 15%. There are 15 residues in the CDR3. Germline V gene sequence: CDR1 LGHDT, CDR2 YNNKEL (reference sequence). Trimming pared 0 bases from V and 6 bases from J, leaving 14 bases between. Turning to this clonotype: What it binds is unknown.

Sequenced input: blood, either unsorted or a sorted T cell fraction (not recorded which). The source of this sequence is a male donor with ankylosing spondylitis. The V call is TRBV3-1, the J call TRBJ1-1, with D unresolved. The CDR3 DNA is TGTGCCAGCAGCCAAGATTGGACCCGGCTCTCTGAAGCTTTCTTT. Its translation is CASSQDWTRLSEAFF.